The 5 T cell receptor beta chains given below trace back to one sample, sequenced in a study of human T cells and chemical hapten exposure. Individual cDNA molecules had unique molecular identifiers attached to them by the library. TCRdb fed the reads into MiXCR, producing one record per CDR3 protein. In the table there are about 120,000 distinct CDR3 sequences, over 7.5% of which are singletons. Unfractionated whole blood was the source of the extracted total RNA. Sample: whole blood. These TCRs come from a human donor in good health. Some clones in this sample may be carry-over from other donors' samples.

This chain links TRBV7-2 with TRBJ2-7; the match to TRBD2 covers 8 bases. CDR1 SGHTA and CDR2 FQGNSA come from the germline V gene. CDR3 length: 18 residues. The V segment lost 0 bases and the J segment 3 bases; nucleotides outside the gene matches: 13. The CDR3 is CASSLAGRGGANFYEQYF. In DNA, the CDR3 is TGTGCCAGCAGCTTAGCCGGCCGGGGGGGGGCTAATTTCTACGAGCAGTACTTC.

V usage is TRBV7-9 and J usage is TRBJ1-1, with 9 bases that match TRBD1. The CDR3 sequence is 17 residues long. Trimming at V came to 4 bases and at J to 0 bases, leaving 9 bases not matched to a gene. Germline V gene sequence: CDR1 SEHNR, CDR2 FQNEAQ (reference sequence). CDR3 DNA sequence: TGTGCCAGCAGCTCCCCTTGGGGGGACAGGGTGAACACTGAAGCTTTCTTT. Its translation: CASSSPWGDRVNTEAFF.

This clonotype was counted many times. V and J are TRBV6-1 and TRBJ2-7, with 8 bases fitting TRBD1. Germline loops: CDR1 MNHNS, CDR2 SASEGT. With V trimmed by 6 bases and J by 1 base, 8 bases remained unmatched. This CDR3 is 15 amino acids long. The CDR3 DNA follows: TGTGCCAGCAGCGAGACAGGGGTCTTATCCTACGAGCAGTACTTC. This translates into CASSETGVLSYEQYF.

The J gene is TRBJ2-1, the V gene TRBV5-1, with no clear D. Germline CDR1 is SGHRS and CDR2 is YFSETQ. The CDR3 spans 15 residues. V was cut by 0 bases and J by 5 bases, with 12 bases left in between. For the CDR3, the DNA is TGCGCCAGCAGCTTGGAAGGGTCCACGAACAATGAGCAGTTCTTC. Amino acid sequence: CASSLEGSTNNEQFF.

V gene TRBV7-2 combines with J gene TRBJ2-5, with TRBD2 matching 8 bases. This CDR3 is built from 20 residues. CDR1 is SGHTA, CDR2 FQGNSA, per germline. Trimming removed 2 bases from V and 0 bases from J; junction bases left unmatched: 17. CDR3 protein: CASSLFRVVAGRGYQETQYF. The CDR3 coding sequence is TGTGCCAGCAGCTTATTTAGGGTGGTAGCGGGGAGGGGGTACCAAGAGACCCAGTACTTC.